This T cell receptor (beta chain) was sequenced for a study of blood T cell repertoires in COVID-19. V lost 2 bases and J lost 1, with 14 bases in between. CDR1 and CDR2 (germline): MGHRA, YSYEKL. There are 16 residues in the CDR3. As processed by the authors: Estimation of nucleated cell counts relied on the amplification of reference gene primers. Method: immunoSEQ multiplex PCR; TCRdb's copy keeps in-frame clones and lacks some. V and J calls and clone size come straight from that table; D and trimming were deduced from the DNA. The profile shows 95,000 to 150,000 clones, over 80% of them singletons.

The chain employs TRBV4-1 and TRBJ1-1, with D perhaps TRBD1 (5 bases). This sequence originates from a woman in her 70s with acute or convalescent COVID-19. The sequenced sample was peripheral blood. The CDR3: CASSQNPTARNTEAFF. The CDR3 DNA follows: TGCGCCAGCAGCCAAAACCCGACAGCCCGGAACACTGAAGCTTTCTTT.